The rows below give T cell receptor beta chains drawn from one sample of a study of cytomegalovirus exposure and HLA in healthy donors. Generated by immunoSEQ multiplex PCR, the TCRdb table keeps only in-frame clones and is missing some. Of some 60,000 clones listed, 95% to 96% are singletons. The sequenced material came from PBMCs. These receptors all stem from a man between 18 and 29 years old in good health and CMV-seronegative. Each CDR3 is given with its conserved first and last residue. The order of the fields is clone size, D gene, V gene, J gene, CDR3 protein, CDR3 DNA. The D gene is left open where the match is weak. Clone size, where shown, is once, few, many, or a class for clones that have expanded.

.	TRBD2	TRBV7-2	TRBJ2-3	CASSRRLAGDTDTQYF	TGTGCCAGCAGCCGCCGACTAGCGGGTGACACAGATACGCAGTATTTT
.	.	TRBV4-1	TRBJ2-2	CASREREFGTGELFF	TGCGCCAGCAGGGAACGGGAGTTCGGCACCGGGGAGCTGTTTTTT
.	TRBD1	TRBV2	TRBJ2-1	CASSEQGAREQFF	TGTGCCAGCAGTGAACAGGGGGCACGTGAGCAGTTCTTC
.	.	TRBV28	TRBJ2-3	CASSLTQENTQYF	TGTGCCAGCAGTTTGACACAGGAGAATACGCAGTATTTT
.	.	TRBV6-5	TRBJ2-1	CASSYVDNNEQFF	TGTGCCAGCAGTTACGTAGATAACAATGAGCAGTTCTTC
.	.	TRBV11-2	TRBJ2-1	CASSSLRDYEQFF	TGTGCCAGCAGCTCTCTCCGGGACTATGAGCAGTTCTTC
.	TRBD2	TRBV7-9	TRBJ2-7	CASSFGLAGNDEQYF	TGTGCCAGCAGCTTCGGACTAGCGGGAAATGACGAGCAGTACTTC
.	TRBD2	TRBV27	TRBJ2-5	CASSRGLAGVETQYF	TGTGCCAGCAGTAGGGGACTAGCGGGAGTAGAGACCCAGTACTTC
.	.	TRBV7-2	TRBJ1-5	CASSLVPTGPNQPQHF	TGTGCCAGCAGCTTAGTTCCGACAGGTCCTAATCAGCCCCAGCATTTT
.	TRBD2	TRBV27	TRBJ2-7	CASGSGNTYEQYF	TGTGCCAGCGGAAGCGGGAACACCTACGAGCAGTACTTC
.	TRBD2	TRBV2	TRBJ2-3	CASSDTSGRPDTQYF	TGTGCCAGCAGTGATACTAGCGGGAGACCAGATACGCAGTATTTT
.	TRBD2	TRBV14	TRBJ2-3	CASSLHSGLLAGDTQYF	TGTGCCAGCAGCCTTCACTCAGGGTTACTAGCGGGAGATACGCAGTATTTT
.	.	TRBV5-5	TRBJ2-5	CASSSRYPGATTQETQYF	TGTGCCAGCAGCTCACGATACCCAGGGGCGACTACCCAAGAGACCCAGTACTTC
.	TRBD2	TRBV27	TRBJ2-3	CASSLGLAGGLGGTDTQYF	TGTGCCAGCAGTCTCGGACTAGCGGGAGGATTGGGAGGCACAGATACGCAGTATTTT
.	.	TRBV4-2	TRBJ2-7	CASSQEQGTPYYEQYF	TGTGCCAGCAGCCAGGAACAGGGTACCCCATACTACGAGCAGTACTTC
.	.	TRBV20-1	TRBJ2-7	CSAKRGYEQYF	TGCAGTGCCAAGAGAGGTTACGAGCAGTACTTC
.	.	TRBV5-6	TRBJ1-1	CASRPRGDTEAFF	TGTGCCAGCAGACCACGGGGGGACACTGAAGCTTTCTTT
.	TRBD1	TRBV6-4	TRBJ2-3	CASSRDRGDTQYF	TGTGCCAGCAGCCGGGACAGGGGGGATACGCAGTATTTT
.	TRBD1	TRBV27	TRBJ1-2	CASSGRDRAYGYTF	TGTGCCAGCAGTGGGAGGGACAGGGCCTATGGCTACACCTTC
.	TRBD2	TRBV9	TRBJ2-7	CASSNLAGGSYEQYF	TGTGCCAGCAGCAATCTAGCGGGAGGATCCTACGAGCAGTACTTC
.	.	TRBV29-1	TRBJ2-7	CSVALQLAYEQYF	TGCAGCGTTGCCCTACAGCTGGCCTACGAGCAGTACTTC
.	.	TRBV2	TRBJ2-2	CASSRDSLLNTGELFF	TGTGCCAGCAGCCGGGACTCCTTATTGAACACCGGGGAGCTGTTTTTT
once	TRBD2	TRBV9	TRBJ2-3	CASSAHLAGATDTQYF	TGTGCCAGCAGCGCGCACTTAGCGGGAGCAACAGATACGCAGTATTTT
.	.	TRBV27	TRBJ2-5	CASSLWGGRVGETQYF	TGTGCCAGCAGTTTATGGGGAGGAAGGGTGGGAGAGACCCAGTACTTC
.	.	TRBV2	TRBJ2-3	CASSKLLSTDTQYF	TGTGCCAGCAGTAAACTACTTAGCACAGATACGCAGTATTTT
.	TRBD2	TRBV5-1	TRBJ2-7	CASSLVQLAGGRYEQYF	TGCGCCAGCAGCTTGGTCCAACTTGCGGGAGGCCGGTACGAGCAGTACTTC
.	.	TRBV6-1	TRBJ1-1	CASRMGAGETEAFF	TGTGCCAGCAGAATGGGGGCGGGTGAAACTGAAGCTTTCTTT
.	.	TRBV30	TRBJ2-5	CAWTGSAQETQYF	TGTGCCTGGACTGGTAGCGCCCAAGAGACCCAGTACTTC
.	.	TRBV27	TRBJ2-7	CASTKPSYEQYF	TGTGCCAGCACCAAACCGAGCTACGAGCAGTACTTC
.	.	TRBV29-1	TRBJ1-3	CSVEDQLTGPWGNTIYF	TGCAGCGTTGAAGATCAGCTCACAGGCCCATGGGGAAACACCATATATTTT
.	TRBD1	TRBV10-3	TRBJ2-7	CAISESTGGYEQYF	TGTGCCATCAGTGAGTCGACAGGGGGGTACGAGCAGTACTTC
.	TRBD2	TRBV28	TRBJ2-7	CASSTSGYEQYF	TGTGCCAGCAGTACTAGCGGCTACGAGCAGTACTTC
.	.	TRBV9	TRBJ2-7	CASSPYTGGEQYF	TGTGCCAGCAGCCCTTATACCGGCGGAGAGCAGTACTTC
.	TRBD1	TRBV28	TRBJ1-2	CASSPGTGPYYGYTF	TGTGCCAGCAGTCCAGGGACAGGCCCCTACTATGGCTACACCTTC
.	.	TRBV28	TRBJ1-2	CASSLVDSGDGYTF	TGTGCCAGCAGTTTAGTTGACTCCGGTGATGGCTACACCTTC
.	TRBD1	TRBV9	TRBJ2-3	CASSVTSGQGRDTQYF	TGTGCCAGCAGCGTAACCTCGGGACAGGGTCGGGATACGCAGTATTTT
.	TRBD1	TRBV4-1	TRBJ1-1	CASSQFPGQMNTEAFF	TGCGCCAGCAGCCAATTTCCGGGACAGATGAACACTGAAGCTTTCTTT
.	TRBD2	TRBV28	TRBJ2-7	CASSTPRTSGRGIIRSYEQYF	TGTGCCAGCAGTACCCCACGGACTAGCGGGAGGGGTATAATTAGATCCTACGAGCAGTACTTC
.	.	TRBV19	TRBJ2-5	CASSNGETQYF	TGTGCCAGTAGTAACGGGGAGACCCAGTACTTC